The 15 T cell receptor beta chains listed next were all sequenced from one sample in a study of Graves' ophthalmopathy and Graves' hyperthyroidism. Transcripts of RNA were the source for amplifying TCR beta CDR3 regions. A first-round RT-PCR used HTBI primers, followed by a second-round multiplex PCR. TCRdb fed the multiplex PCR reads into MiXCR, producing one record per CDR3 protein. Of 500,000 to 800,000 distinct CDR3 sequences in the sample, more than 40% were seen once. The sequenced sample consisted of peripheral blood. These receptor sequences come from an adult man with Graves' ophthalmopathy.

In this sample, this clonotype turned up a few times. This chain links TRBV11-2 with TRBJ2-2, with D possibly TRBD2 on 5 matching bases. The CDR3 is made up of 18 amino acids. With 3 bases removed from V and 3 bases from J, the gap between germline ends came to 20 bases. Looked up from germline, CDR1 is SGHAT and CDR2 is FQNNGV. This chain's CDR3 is CASSLNTGTPSHTGELFF. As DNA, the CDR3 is TGTGCCAGCAGCTTGAACACGGGAACACCTTCACACACCGGGGAGCTGTTTTTT.

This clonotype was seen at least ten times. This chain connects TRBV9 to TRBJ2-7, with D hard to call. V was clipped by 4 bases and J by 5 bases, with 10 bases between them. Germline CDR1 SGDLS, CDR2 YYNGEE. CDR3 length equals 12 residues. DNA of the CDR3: TGTGCCAGCAGCCCGGGTAACCACGAGCAGTACTTC. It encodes CASSPGNHEQYF.

The CDR3: CASRGSGYTGELFF. CDR3 sequence (DNA): TGCGCCAGCAGGGGTAGCGGGTACACCGGGGAGCTGTTTTTT. The genes are TRBV5-1 and TRBJ2-2; 7 bases line up with TRBD2. This CDR3 spans 14 amino acids. Germline V gives CDR1 SGHRS, CDR2 YFSETQ. V shed 5 bases and J 3 bases; nucleotides not matched to a gene: 4.

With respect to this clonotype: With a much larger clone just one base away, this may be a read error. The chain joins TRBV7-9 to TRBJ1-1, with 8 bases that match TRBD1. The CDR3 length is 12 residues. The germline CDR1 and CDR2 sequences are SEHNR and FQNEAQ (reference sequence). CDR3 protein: CACSPDRGEAFF. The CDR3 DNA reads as TGTGCCTGCAGCCCCGACAGGGGTGAAGCTTTCTTT.

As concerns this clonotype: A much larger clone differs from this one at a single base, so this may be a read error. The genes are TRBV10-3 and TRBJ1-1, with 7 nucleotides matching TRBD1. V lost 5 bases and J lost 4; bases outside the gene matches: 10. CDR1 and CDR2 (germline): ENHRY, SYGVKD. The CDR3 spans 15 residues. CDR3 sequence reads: CAISRRLTGVTEAFF. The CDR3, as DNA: TGTGCCATCAGTAGGCGGTTAACAGGGGTCACTGAAGCTTTCTTT.

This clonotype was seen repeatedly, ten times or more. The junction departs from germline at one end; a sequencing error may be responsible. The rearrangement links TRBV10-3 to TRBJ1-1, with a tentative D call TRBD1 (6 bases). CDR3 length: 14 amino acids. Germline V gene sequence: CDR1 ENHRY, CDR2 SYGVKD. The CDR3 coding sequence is TGTGCCAGCAGTACCGGGACAATGAACACTGAAGCTTTCTTT. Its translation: CASSTGTMNTEAFF.

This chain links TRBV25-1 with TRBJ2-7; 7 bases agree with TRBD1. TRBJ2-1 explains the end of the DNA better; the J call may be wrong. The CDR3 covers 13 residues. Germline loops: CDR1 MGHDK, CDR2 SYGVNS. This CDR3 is CASSRAGGNEQFF. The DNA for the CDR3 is TGTGCCAGCAGTCGGGCAGGGGGCAATGAGCAGTTCTTC.

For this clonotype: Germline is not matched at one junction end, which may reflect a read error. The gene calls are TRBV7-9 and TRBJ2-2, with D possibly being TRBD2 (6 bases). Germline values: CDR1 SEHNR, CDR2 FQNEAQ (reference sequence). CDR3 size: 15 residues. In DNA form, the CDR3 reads TGTGCCAGCAGCTTAGGGGGAGGAAACACCGGGGAGCTGCTTTTT. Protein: CASSLGGGNTGELLF.

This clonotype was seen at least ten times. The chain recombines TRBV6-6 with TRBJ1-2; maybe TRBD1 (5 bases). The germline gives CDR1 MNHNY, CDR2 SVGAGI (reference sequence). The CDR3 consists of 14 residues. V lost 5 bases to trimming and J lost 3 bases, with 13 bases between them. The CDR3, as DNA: TGTGCCAGCAGTCGAGCGGGGACGGACTATGGCTACACCTTC. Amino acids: CASSRAGTDYGYTF.

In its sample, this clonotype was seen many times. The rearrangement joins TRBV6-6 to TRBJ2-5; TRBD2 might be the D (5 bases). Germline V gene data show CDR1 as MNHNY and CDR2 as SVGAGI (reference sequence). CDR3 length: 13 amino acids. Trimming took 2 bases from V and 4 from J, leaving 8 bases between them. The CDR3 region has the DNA TGTGCCAGCAGTTACGTTGGGAGAGAGACCCAGTACTTC. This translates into CASSYVGRETQYF.

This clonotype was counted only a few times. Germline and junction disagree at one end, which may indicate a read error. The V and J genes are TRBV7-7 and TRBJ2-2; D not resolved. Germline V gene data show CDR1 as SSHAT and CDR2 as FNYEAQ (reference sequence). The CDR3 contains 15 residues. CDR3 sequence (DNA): TGTGCTAGCAGCTCCCAACCGGCCCGGACCGGGGAGCTGTTTTTT. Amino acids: CASSSQPARTGELFF.

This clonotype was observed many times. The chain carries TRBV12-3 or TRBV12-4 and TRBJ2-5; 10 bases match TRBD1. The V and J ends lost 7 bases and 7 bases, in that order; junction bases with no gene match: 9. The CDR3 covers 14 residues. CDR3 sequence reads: CASTPGQGRGTQYF. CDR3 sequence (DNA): TGTGCCAGCACTCCGGGACAGGGGAGAGGGACCCAGTACTTC.

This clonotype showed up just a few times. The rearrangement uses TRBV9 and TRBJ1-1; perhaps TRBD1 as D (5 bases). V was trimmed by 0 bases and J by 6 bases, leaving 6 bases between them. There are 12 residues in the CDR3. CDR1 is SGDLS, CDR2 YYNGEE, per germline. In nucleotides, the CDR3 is TGTGCCAGCAGCGTAGTGGGGGCTGAAGCTTTCTTT. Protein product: CASSVVGAEAFF.

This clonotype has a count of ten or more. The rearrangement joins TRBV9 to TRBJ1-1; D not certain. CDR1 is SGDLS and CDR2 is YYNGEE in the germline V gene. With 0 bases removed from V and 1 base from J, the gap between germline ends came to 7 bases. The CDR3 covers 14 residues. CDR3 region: CASSVGAENTEAFF. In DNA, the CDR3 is TGTGCCAGCAGCGTAGGGGCAGAGAACACTGAAGCTTTCTTT.

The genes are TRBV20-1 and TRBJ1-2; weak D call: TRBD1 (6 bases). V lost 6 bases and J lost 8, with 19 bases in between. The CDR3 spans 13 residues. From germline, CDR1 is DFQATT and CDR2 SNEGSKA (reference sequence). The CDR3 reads CSATNRAVGGYTF. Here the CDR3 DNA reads TGCAGTGCAACGAACAGGGCCGTGGGAGGCTACACCTTC.